This entry features one T cell receptor beta chain sequence. Antigen unknown. The CDR3 length is 15 residues. V was clipped by 3 bases and J by 6 bases, with 17 bases between them. The germline gives CDR1 SGHDN, CDR2 FVKESK. The data were taken from a study of graft-versus-host responses after intestinal transplantation. Study context: For about three years after anti-thymocyte globulin induction, all recipients took tacrolimus and steroids. Study-wide results and caveats: Early HvG declines after transplant were associated with peak circulating GvH clone levels. Detected in recipient marrow were GvH clones, some of which were first observed in ileum or blood. High graft-versus-host to host-versus-graft clonal ratios were seen in allografts of patients with graft-donor T cell macrochimerism.

Here immunoSEQ multiplex PCR was the method, and the copy in TCRdb shows in-frame clones only, minus some. Of 120,000 or so clones in the sample, around 93% were seen once. The receptor comes from a human donor who received an intestinal transplant. The chain combines TRBV14 with TRBJ1-2; a weak D match, TRBD1 (5 bases). Source: unstimulated CD8+ T cells sorted from spleen or lymph node cells, taken before intestinal transplant. CDR3 bases: TGTGCCAGCAGCCATCGAGACAGATACTTCCATGGCTACACCTTC. This gives the protein CASSHRDRYFHGYTF.